The 10 T cell receptor beta chains listed next were all sequenced from one sample in a study of monozygotic twins with inflammatory bowel disease. TCRdb reprocessed the 5' RACE reads and stores each CDR3 protein as one record, lacking DNA. The sample totals 140,000 to 150,000 distinct CDR3 sequences. Source material: blood. These receptors were obtained from a human donor with ulcerative colitis or Crohn's disease, or a healthy co-twin of an affected twin (not recorded which).

J is TRBJ1-1 and V is TRBV19. Germline loops: CDR1 LNHDA, CDR2 SQIVND (reference sequence). This CDR3 is 14 amino acids long. The CDR3 reads CASSIHNSGTEAFF.

This CDR3 reads CASSTQGHMNTEAFF. The J gene is TRBJ1-1, the V gene TRBV5-1; TCRdb calls TRBD1, which cannot be checked without DNA. CDR1 SGHRS and CDR2 YFSETQ come from the germline V gene. The length of the CDR3 is 15 residues.

The chain joins TRBV5-1 to TRBJ2-7; absent DNA, TCRdb's TRBD1 call cannot be checked. From germline, CDR1 is SGHRS and CDR2 YFSETQ. The CDR3 is 14 amino acids. The CDR3: CASSKTGPSYEQYF.

The chain combines TRBV6-5 with TRBJ2-1; checking the TCRdb D call of TRBD2 is not possible without DNA. Germline CDR1 reads MNHEY; CDR2 reads SVGAGI. The CDR3 runs 17 residues. The CDR3 spells CASRGLAGPSLYNEQFF.

The genes are TRBV28 and TRBJ1-5; the TCRdb call, TRBD1, lacks DNA for checking. This CDR3 has 16 residues. Germline V lookup: CDR1 MDHEN, CDR2 SYDVKM. The CDR3 sequence is CASRLTGASENQPQHF.

This chain links TRBV20-1 with TRBJ2-1; with no DNA, the TCRdb D assignment of TRBD2 cannot be verified. The CDR3 has 14 residues. The germline V gene has CDR1 DFQATT and CDR2 SNEGSKA (reference sequence). Here the CDR3 reads CSARDALTYNEQFF.

V gene TRBV29-1 combines with J gene TRBJ2-7; TCRdb picks TRBD1, but there is no DNA to check that call. Germline V gene lookup returns CDR1 SQVTM and CDR2 ANQGSEA. The CDR3 loop spans 11 amino acids. This CDR3 reads CSALTGPEQYF.

The chain carries TRBV29-1 and TRBJ2-7; without DNA, the TCRdb call of TRBD2 cannot be checked. Germline CDR1 is SQVTM and CDR2 is ANQGSEA. The CDR3 totals 14 residues. This CDR3 reads CSVETSGRIYEQYF.

The chain links TRBV28 to TRBJ2-5; lacking DNA, the TRBD2 call made by TCRdb goes unchecked. CDR3 length equals 15 residues. Germline assignment: CDR1 MDHEN and CDR2 SYDVKM. The CDR3 sequence is CASSRLAGVEETQYF. The full variable domain, in which reference TRBV28 and TRBJ2-5 provide the parts outside the CDR3, is DVKVTQSSRYLVKRTGEKVFLECVQDMDHENMFWYRQDPGLGLRLIYFSYDVKMKEKGDIPEGYSVSREKKERFSLILESASTNQTSMYLCASSRLAGVEETQYFGPGTRLLVL.

This chain links TRBV29-1 with TRBJ2-7; TCRdb names TRBD1, which stays unverified in the absence of DNA. There are 13 residues in the CDR3. Germline V gene sequence: CDR1 SQVTM, CDR2 ANQGSEA. This CDR3 reads CSVGETGANEQYF.